This T cell receptor (beta chain) was found in a study of identical twins. This CDR3 has 16 residues. The germline V gene has CDR1 LNHNV and CDR2 YYDKDF (reference sequence). The V gene lost 1 base and the J gene lost 0 bases, with 10 bases spanning the gap. One entry per CDR3 protein, called by TCRdb with MiXCR from the 5' RACE reads. The sample lists about 470,000 distinct CDR3 sequences, around 24% occurring once. This same sample was also part of a study on T cells expressing NK-cell markers.

The chain recombines TRBV15 with TRBJ2-1, with D possibly matching TRBD1 (5 bases). The receptor's source is a woman under 30 in good health. Input material: CD4+ T cells sorted from blood. CDR3 protein: CATSRVGRSSYNEQFF. Here the CDR3 DNA reads TGTGCCACCAGCAGAGTGGGGCGGAGCTCCTACAATGAGCAGTTCTTC.